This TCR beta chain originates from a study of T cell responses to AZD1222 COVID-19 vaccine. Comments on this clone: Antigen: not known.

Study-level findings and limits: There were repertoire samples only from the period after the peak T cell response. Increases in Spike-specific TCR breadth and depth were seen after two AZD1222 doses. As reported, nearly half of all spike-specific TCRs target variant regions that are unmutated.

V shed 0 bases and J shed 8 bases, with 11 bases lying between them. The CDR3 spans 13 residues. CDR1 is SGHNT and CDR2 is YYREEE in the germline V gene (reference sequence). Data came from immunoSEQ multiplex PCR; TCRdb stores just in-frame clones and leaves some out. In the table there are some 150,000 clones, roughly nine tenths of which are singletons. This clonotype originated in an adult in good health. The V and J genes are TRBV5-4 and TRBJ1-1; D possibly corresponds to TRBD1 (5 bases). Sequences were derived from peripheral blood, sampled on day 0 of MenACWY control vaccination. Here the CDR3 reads CASSLEQGAEAFF. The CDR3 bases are TGTGCCAGCAGCTTGGAGCAGGGAGCGGAAGCTTTCTTT.